This TCR beta chain was documented in a study of cytomegalovirus exposure and HLA in healthy donors. The PCR contained 60 Vbeta and 13 Jbeta primers. The table came from immunoSEQ multiplex PCR; TCRdb's copy has only in-frame clones and leaves some out. In the table there are approximately 130,000 clones, around 83% of which are singletons. Study observations and caveats: Productive rates of about 87% or about 30% were seen for most TCR beta V segments in an earlier analysis.

In the case of this clone: Its antigen is as yet unknown. The same CDR3 can be traced to other DNA sequences in this sample.

Germline CDR1 is SGHRS and CDR2 is YFSETQ. CDR3 size: 14 residues. V gave up 0 bases and J gave up 3 bases, with 9 bases separating them. V usage is TRBV5-1 and J usage is TRBJ2-5, with no clear D. The sample taken for sequencing was PBMCs. The sequence was obtained from a woman aged 25 to 39 in good health and CMV-seropositive. In DNA form, the CDR3 reads TGCGCCAGCAGCTTGGCCGGGTCAGAAGAGACCCAGTACTTC. Translation gives CASSLAGSEETQYF.